This T cell receptor beta chain was identified in a study of breast tumors, draining lymph nodes, adjacent tissues. In its sample, this clonotype was seen many times. What it binds is unknown. MiXCR was run by TCRdb on the multiplex PCR reads, yielding one entry per CDR3 protein. The data show about 140,000 distinct CDR3 sequences, with 30% to 35% seen just once and roughly 2.2% held by the top ten. Germline lookup yields CDR1 MDHEN and CDR2 SYDVKM. This CDR3 region has 16 residues. V dropped 3 bases and J dropped 7; count of bases not matched to a gene: 10. General study findings and limits: That most tumor T cells come from lymph nodes remained unproven. Compared with basal-like, luminal-like tumors shared significantly more repertoire with nontumor tissue.

Breast cancer patients provided tissue from their axillary draining lymph nodes. The gene calls are TRBV28 and TRBJ2-3; 10 nucleotides agree with TRBD2. The sequence derives from a female donor with breast cancer. Some clones in this sample may be carry-over from other donors' samples. The sequenced sample consisted of axillary lymph node tissue. DNA of the CDR3: TGTGCCAGCAGTTTTACAAGCGGGGGGGTCCGGAATACGCAGTATTTT. It codes for CASSFTSGGVRNTQYF. The whole variable domain, filled in from reference TRBV28 and TRBJ2-3, reads DVKVTQSSRYLVKRTGEKVFLECVQDMDHENMFWYRQDPGLGLRLIYFSYDVKMKEKGDIPEGYSVSREKKERFSLILESASTNQTSMYLCASSFTSGGVRNTQYFGPGTRLTVL.